The TCR beta chain under discussion was sequenced for a study of a mutant IDH1 vaccine in newly diagnosed glioma. On the study more broadly: Most patients had received both radiotherapy and temozolomide, the prior options being radiotherapy, temozolomide, or both. Regarding the study as a whole: There seemed to be no relation between pseudoprogression and changes in top peripheral T cell clonotypes.

To note about this clone: Its antigen is currently unknown.

Regarding time point: week 47, end of study. All doses held 300 ug of mutant IDH1 20-mer peptide, with topical imiquimod. The CDR3 extends over 16 amino acids. V was pared by 4 bases and J by 3 bases, with 11 bases of the junction left unmatched. Germline V lookup: CDR1 SQVTM, CDR2 ANQGSEA. Profiling relied on immunoSEQ multiplex PCR, and the TCRdb table lists in-frame clones only, not all of them. This sample yields about 34,000 clones, of which around nine tenths are seen a single time; approximately 12% belongs to the top ten. Sequenced material: PBMCs, taken from a glioma patient whose treatment included an IDH1 peptide vaccine. The chain carries TRBV29-1 and TRBJ2-5, with 10 bases aligning to TRBD2. The sequence was collected from a woman in her twenties or thirties with glioma. The CDR3 DNA sequence: TGCAGCGTTGGTACTCTAGCGGGGGCCTGGGAAGAGACCCAGTACTTC. Translated: CSVGTLAGAWEETQYF.